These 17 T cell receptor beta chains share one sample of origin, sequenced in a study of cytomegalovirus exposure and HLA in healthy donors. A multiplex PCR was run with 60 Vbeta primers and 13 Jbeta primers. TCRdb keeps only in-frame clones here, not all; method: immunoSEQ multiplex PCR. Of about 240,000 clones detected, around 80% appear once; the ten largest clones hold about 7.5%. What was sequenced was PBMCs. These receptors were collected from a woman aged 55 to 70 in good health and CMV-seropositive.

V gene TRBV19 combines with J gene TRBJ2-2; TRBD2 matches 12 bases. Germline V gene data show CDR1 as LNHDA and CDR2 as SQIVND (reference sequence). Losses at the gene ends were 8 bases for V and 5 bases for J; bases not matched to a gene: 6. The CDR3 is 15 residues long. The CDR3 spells CASHLGTSGTGELFF. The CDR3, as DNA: TGTGCCAGTCATCTCGGGACTAGCGGGACCGGGGAGCTGTTTTTT.

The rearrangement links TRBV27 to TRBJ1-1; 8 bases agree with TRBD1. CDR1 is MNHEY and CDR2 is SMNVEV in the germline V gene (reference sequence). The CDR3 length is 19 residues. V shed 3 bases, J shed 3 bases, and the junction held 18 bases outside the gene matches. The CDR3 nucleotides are TGTGCCAGCAGTTTGTTGGGGCAGGGGGCTGGTATGGTGGACACTGAAGCTTTCTTT. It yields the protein CASSLLGQGAGMVDTEAFF.

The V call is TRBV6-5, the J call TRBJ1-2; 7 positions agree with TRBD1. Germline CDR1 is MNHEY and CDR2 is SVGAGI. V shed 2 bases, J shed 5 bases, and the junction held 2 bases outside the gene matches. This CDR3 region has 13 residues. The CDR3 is CASSYKGAYGYTF. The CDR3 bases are TGTGCCAGCAGTTACAAGGGGGCGTATGGCTACACCTTC.

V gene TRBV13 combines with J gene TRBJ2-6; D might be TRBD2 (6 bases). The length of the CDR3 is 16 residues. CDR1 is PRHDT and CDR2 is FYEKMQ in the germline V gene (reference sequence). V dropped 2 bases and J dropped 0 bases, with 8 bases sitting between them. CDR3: CASSLRRDSGANVLTF. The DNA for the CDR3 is TGTGCCAGCAGCTTAAGGCGGGACTCTGGGGCCAACGTCCTGACTTTC.

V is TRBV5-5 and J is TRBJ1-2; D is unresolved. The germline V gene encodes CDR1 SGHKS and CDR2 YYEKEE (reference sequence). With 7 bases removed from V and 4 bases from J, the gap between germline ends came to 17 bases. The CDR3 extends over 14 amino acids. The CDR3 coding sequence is TGTGCCAGCTTAGACACGGCAAATTCCTATGGCTACACCTTC. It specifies CASLDTANSYGYTF.

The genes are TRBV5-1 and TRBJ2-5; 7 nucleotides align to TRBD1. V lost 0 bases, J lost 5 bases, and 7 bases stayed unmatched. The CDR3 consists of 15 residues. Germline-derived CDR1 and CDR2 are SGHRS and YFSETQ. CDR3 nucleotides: TGCGCCAGCAGCTTGGAGACAGGGATTTTGGAGACCCAGTACTTC. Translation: CASSLETGILETQYF.

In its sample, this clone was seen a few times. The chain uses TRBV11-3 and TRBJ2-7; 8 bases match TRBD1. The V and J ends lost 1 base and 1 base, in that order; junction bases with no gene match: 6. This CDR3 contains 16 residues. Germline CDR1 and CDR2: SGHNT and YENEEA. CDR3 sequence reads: CASSLVRTGRSYEQYF. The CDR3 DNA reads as TGTGCCAGCAGCTTAGTCCGGACAGGGAGGTCCTACGAGCAGTACTTC.

CDR3 bases: TGTGCCAGCACCCCAGGTGTAAGGGAGGCTGAAGCTTTCTTT. Translation gives CASTPGVREAEAFF. The V and J genes are TRBV6-1 and TRBJ1-1; no firm D call. Between the trimmed V and J ends, which lost 7 bases and 6 bases, there was a span of 18 bases. Germline CDR1 is MNHNS and CDR2 is SASEGT. CDR3 size: 14 residues.

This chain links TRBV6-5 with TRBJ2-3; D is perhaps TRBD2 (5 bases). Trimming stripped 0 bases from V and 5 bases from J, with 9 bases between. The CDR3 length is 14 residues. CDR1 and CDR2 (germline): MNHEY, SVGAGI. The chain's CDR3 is CASSYSRGRDTQYF. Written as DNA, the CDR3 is TGTGCCAGCAGTTACTCCCGAGGGCGAGATACGCAGTATTTT.

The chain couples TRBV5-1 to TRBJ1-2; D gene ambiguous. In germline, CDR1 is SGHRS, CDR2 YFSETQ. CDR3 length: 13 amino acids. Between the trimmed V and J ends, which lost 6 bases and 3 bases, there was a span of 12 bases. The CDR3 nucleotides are TGCGCCAGCACCCTCGAGGGATACTATGGCTACACCTTC. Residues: CASTLEGYYGYTF.

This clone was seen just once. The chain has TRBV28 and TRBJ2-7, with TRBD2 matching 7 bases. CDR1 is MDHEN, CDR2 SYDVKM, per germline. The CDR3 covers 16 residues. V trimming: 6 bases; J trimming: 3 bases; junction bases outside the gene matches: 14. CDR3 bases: TGTGCCAGCAGCCCCCCCTCTGGGCTAGCGGTCTACGAGCAGTACTTC. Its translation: CASSPPSGLAVYEQYF.

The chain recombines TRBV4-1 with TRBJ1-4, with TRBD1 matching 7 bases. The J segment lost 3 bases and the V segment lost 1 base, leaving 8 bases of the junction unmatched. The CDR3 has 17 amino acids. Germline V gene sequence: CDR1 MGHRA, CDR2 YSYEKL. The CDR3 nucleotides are TGCGCCAGCAGCCAAGTTACATCAGGGGGTGCTAATGAAAAACTGTTTTTT. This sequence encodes CASSQVTSGGANEKLFF.

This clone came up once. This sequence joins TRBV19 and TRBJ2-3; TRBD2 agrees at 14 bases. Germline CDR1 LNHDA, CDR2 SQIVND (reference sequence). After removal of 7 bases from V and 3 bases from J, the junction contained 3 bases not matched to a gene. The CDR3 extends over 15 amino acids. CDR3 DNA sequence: TGTGCCAGTAACGGACTAGCGGGAGGTACAGATACGCAGTATTTT. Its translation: CASNGLAGGTDTQYF. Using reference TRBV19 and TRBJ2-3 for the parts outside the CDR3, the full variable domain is DGGITQSPKYLFRKEGQNVTLSCEQNLNHDAMYWYRQDPGQGLRLIYYSQIVNDFQKGDIAEGYSVSREKKESFPLTVTSAQKNPTAFYLCASNGLAGGTDTQYFGPGTRLTVL.

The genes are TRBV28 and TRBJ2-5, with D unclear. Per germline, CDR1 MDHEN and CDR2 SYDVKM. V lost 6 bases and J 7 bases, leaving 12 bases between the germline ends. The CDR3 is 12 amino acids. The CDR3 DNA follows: TGTGCCAGCAGCCTCGGTTCTAGGACCCAGTACTTC. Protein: CASSLGSRTQYF.

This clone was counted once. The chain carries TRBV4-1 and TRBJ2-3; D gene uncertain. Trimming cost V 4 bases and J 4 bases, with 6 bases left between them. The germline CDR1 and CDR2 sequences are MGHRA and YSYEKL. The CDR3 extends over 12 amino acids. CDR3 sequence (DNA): TGCGCCAGCAGCCTTATATCAGATACGCAGTATTTT. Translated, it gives CASSLISDTQYF.

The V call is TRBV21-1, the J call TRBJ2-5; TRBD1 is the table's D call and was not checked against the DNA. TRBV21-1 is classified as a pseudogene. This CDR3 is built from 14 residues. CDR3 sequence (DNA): TGTGCCAGCAGCAAAGATTCAGGGGTAGAGACCCAGTACTTC. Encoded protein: CASSKDSGVETQYF.

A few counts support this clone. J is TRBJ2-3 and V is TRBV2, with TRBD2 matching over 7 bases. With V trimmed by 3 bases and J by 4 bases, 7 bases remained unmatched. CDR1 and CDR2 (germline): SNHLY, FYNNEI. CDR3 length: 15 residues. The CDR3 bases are TGTGCCAGCAGTGACCGGGGAGGGGAGGCAGATACGCAGTATTTT. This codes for CASSDRGGEADTQYF.